This T cell receptor (beta chain) was found in a study of blood T cell repertoires in COVID-19. TCRdb's table, derived via immunoSEQ multiplex PCR, lists solely in-frame clones and lacks some. This sample has 50,000 or so clones; 65% to 85% occur once, and the top ten carry under 14%. This CDR3 spans 12 amino acids. The ends were cut back, 5 bases at V and 6 bases at J, with 10 bases in the middle. Germline V gene lookup returns CDR1 SQVTM and CDR2 ANQGSEA. The sequenced sample consisted of peripheral blood. V usage is TRBV29-1 and J usage is TRBJ1-4; D not resolved. This receptor was taken from an older man with COVID-19, enrolled during active disease. The CDR3: CSVTSGYEKLFF. As DNA, the CDR3 is TGCAGCGTTACTTCCGGGTATGAAAAACTGTTTTTT.